This is a list of T cell receptor beta chains from one sample in a study of identical twins. TCRdb analysed the 5' RACE reads with MiXCR anew, one entry per CDR3 protein. The data hold hundreds of thousands of distinct CDR3 sequences, with 24% observed a single time. These data were also reused for a study on T cells expressing NK-cell markers.

The sequencing input was CD4+ T cells sorted from blood. These receptors all stem from a woman under 30 in good health. CDR3s include the opening cysteine and the closing phenylalanine or tryptophan. A D gene is named only where the DNA matches it firmly. A clone size is listed for some rows: how often the clone was seen (once, few, many), or a class if it is expanded.

V gene	J gene	CDR3 length	D gene	clone size	CDR3 DNA	CDR3 protein
TRBV29-1	TRBJ1-1	13	TRBD1	-	TGCAGCGTTATGACAGGGGGGAACACTGAAGCTTTCTTT	CSVMTGGNTEAFF
TRBV11-1	TRBJ1-2	13	-	few	TGTGCCAGCAGCCGAGAAAGAAGGTCTGGCTACACCTTC	CASSRERRSGYTF
TRBV12-3/TRBV12-4	TRBJ2-1	14	-	-	TGTGCCAGCAGTTTAACGGTCTCCTACAATGAGCAGTTCTTC	CASSLTVSYNEQFF
TRBV5-1	TRBJ1-2	16	-	few	TGCGCCAGCAGCTTCGTTTTCGGCAGGGACGTTCCCGGCTACACCTTC	CASSFVFGRDVPGYTF
TRBV6-5	TRBJ1-1	17	-	-	TGTGCCAGCAGTTATAGCAGCGGTCGCGCCCGATGGACTGAAGCTTTCTTT	CASSYSSGRARWTEAFF
TRBV5-4	TRBJ2-1	15	TRBD2	-	TGTGTCAGCAGCACTGCAGCGGGAGGCGTCAATGAGCAGTTCTTC	CVSSTAAGGVNEQFF
TRBV11-2	TRBJ2-7	13	-	-	TGTGCCAGCAGAATACAGGGATCCCACGAGCAGTACTTC	CASRIQGSHEQYF
TRBV9	TRBJ2-6	15	-	-	TGTGCCAGCAGCGCCACCAGCTCTGGGGCCAACGTCCTGACTTTC	CASSATSSGANVLTF
TRBV7-2	TRBJ2-1	14	TRBD2	few	TGTGCCAGCCGGGGGACTAGCGGGTTCAATGAGCAGTTCTTC	CASRGTSGFNEQFF
TRBV20-1	TRBJ1-1	13	-	few	TGCAGTGCCACACACCCGGCGAACACTGAAGCTTTCTTT	CSATHPANTEAFF
TRBV12-3/TRBV12-4	TRBJ2-2	15	TRBD1	many	TGTGCCAGCAGCTCCGGGACAGGGGGCACCGGGGAGCTGTTTTTT	CASSSGTGGTGELFF
TRBV12-3/TRBV12-4	TRBJ1-1	13	-	-	TGTGCCATCGGGGGACGGATGAACACTGAAGCTTTCTTT	CAIGGRMNTEAFF
TRBV6-8	TRBJ2-1	17	TRBD1	once	TGTGCCAGCAGTTACTCGAAGACAGGGAAGTCCTACAATGAGCAGTTCTTC	CASSYSKTGKSYNEQFF
TRBV12-3/TRBV12-4	TRBJ2-2	15	-	few	TGTGCCAGCAGTTTCGAAAGGGTGGTGGCCGGGGAGCTGTTTTTT	CASSFERVVAGELFF
TRBV24-1	TRBJ2-3	17	-	few	TGTGCCACCAGTGATTTAGCCGCGGGGGCTAGCACAGATACGCAGTATTTT	CATSDLAAGASTDTQYF
TRBV2	TRBJ1-1	14	-	-	TGTGCCAGCAACCTGGAGGGGGGTGGCACTGAAGCTTTCTTT	CASNLEGGGTEAFF
TRBV7-2	TRBJ2-2	14	-	few	TGTGCCAGCAGCCCCTCCTTTTGGGTAGGGAAGCTGTTTTTT	CASSPSFWVGKLFF
TRBV4-3	TRBJ2-3	15	TRBD2	few	TGCGCCAGCAGCCCAGGGACTAGCCGCCAAGATACGCAGTATTTT	CASSPGTSRQDTQYF
TRBV18	TRBJ1-2	14	-	-	TGTGCCAGCTCGCCCGGGGGGACTGGCTATGGCTACACCTTC	CASSPGGTGYGYTF
TRBV4-3	TRBJ1-4	16	-	-	TGCGCCAGCAGCCAAGTTCGCGGCAGGGCGGGTGAAAAACTGTTTTTT	CASSQVRGRAGEKLFF
TRBV15	TRBJ2-5	16	TRBD2	-	TGTGCCACCAGCCGGTTAGCGGGGGACAACCAAGAGACCCAGTACTTC	CATSRLAGDNQETQYF
TRBV20-1	TRBJ2-4	10	-	-	TGCAGTGCGTGGAAGGGCATTCAGTACTTC	CSAWKGIQYF
TRBV5-1	TRBJ1-1	14	-	few	TGCGCCAGCAGACCGTATTTTTCTTTCGCTGAAGCTTTCTTT	CASRPYFSFAEAFF
TRBV10-3	TRBJ2-3	15	-	-	TGTGCCACCCGGAGTCCCAACGACTTCCCAGATACGCAGTATTTT	CATRSPNDFPDTQYF
TRBV3-1	TRBJ2-3	13	-	few	TGTGCCAGCAGCCAACCCAACAGGGCGACGCAGTATTTT	CASSQPNRATQYF
TRBV10-3	TRBJ1-2	13	-	many	TGTGCCATCAGTGAGTCTGAGGGGATGAGCTACACCTTC	CAISESEGMSYTF
TRBV7-9	TRBJ2-5	14	TRBD1	-	TGTGCCAGCAGCTTATCGACAGGGATGGAGACCCAGTACTTC	CASSLSTGMETQYF
TRBV6-5	TRBJ1-2	14	-	few	TGTGCCAGCAGTTACTCTGGGACGCCGTATGGCTACACCTTC	CASSYSGTPYGYTF
TRBV5-8	TRBJ1-5	15	-	-	TGTGCCAGCAGCTCGCAGGGAGCGATGAGTCAGCCCCAGCATTTT	CASSSQGAMSQPQHF
TRBV7-2	TRBJ2-1	15	-	-	TGTGCCAGCAGTTTGAAAGAGGGTTCCTACAATGAGCAGTTCTTC	CASSLKEGSYNEQFF